This entry is about one T cell receptor beta chain. Its target is not known. In the same sample, other DNA sequences code for this CDR3. The germline V gene has CDR1 SGHKS and CDR2 YYEKEE (reference sequence). Trimming left V 3 bases short and J 4 bases short, with 13 bases between. This CDR3 contains 15 residues. This entry belongs to a study of shared clonotypes between healthy human individuals. Study conclusions and caveats: A generally larger estimated richness was seen in naive subsets than in memory subsets.

Each subset's genomic DNA was shared equally among a number of immunoSEQ plates. TCRdb keeps only in-frame clones here, not all; method: immunoSEQ multiplex PCR. The table records some 660,000 clones, around four fifths of them present only once. The clonotype was recovered from a woman aged 25 to 45 in good health. The chain employs TRBV5-5 and TRBJ1-4, with D unclear. Material: memory CD4+ T cells sorted from blood. Subset described: CD45RA-negative fraction. CDR3 sequence (DNA): TGTGCCAGCAGCTCTTGGACGGAGAGTAATGAAAAACTGTTTTTT. Its protein is CASSSWTESNEKLFF.